The rows below give T cell receptor beta chains drawn from one sample of a study of cytomegalovirus exposure and HLA in healthy donors. Profiling relied on immunoSEQ multiplex PCR, and the TCRdb table lists in-frame clones only, not all of them. The sample yields under 200,000 clones, roughly 78% seen once. The sample was PBMCs. These receptor sequences come from a woman aged 40-49 years in good health and CMV-seronegative. CDR3s include the opening cysteine and the closing phenylalanine or tryptophan. Each record gives: CDR3 protein, CDR3 DNA, J gene, D gene, V gene, clone size. The D gene is left open where the match is weak. Not all rows give a size; the values are once, few, many and, for expanded clones, a class.

cdr3_aa: CASKSTGPGDQPQHF
cdr3_nt: TGCGCCAGCAAGTCGACAGGGCCAGGAGATCAGCCCCAGCATTTT
j_call: TRBJ1-5
d_call: TRBD1
v_call: TRBV10-2
clone_size: NA

cdr3_aa: CASSRGIQGTDTQYF
cdr3_nt: TGCGCCAGCAGCAGAGGGATACAGGGGACAGATACGCAGTATTTT
j_call: TRBJ2-3
d_call: TRBD1
v_call: TRBV5-1
clone_size: NA

cdr3_aa: CASSIGQGLLANEKLFF
cdr3_nt: TGTGCCAGTAGTATAGGACAGGGCCTCCTGGCCAATGAAAAACTGTTTTTT
j_call: TRBJ1-4
d_call: TRBD1
v_call: TRBV19
clone_size: NA

cdr3_aa: CASSLGGLAGSETQYF
cdr3_nt: TGCGCCAGCAGCTTGGGGGGACTAGCGGGGAGTGAGACCCAGTACTTC
j_call: TRBJ2-5
d_call: TRBD2
v_call: TRBV5-1
clone_size: NA

cdr3_aa: CASSPGANTGELFF
cdr3_nt: TGCGCCAGCAGCCCCGGGGCGAACACCGGGGAGCTGTTTTTT
j_call: TRBJ2-2
d_call: NA
v_call: TRBV5-1
clone_size: NA

cdr3_aa: CASSLQGHSNQPQHF
cdr3_nt: TGTGCCAGCAGTCTACAGGGCCATAGCAATCAGCCCCAGCATTTT
j_call: TRBJ1-5
d_call: NA
v_call: TRBV6-5
clone_size: NA

cdr3_aa: CASSTGNTEAFF
cdr3_nt: TGTGCCAGTAGTACCGGGAACACTGAAGCTTTCTTT
j_call: TRBJ1-1
d_call: NA
v_call: TRBV19
clone_size: NA

cdr3_aa: CASSLQTPRGRDTEAFF
cdr3_nt: TGTGCCAGCTCATTACAAACCCCACGTGGCAGGGACACTGAAGCTTTCTTT
j_call: TRBJ1-1
d_call: NA
v_call: TRBV18
clone_size: few

cdr3_aa: CASSQGPRGNQPQHF
cdr3_nt: TGCGCCAGCAGCCAAGGGCCACGGGGCAATCAGCCCCAGCATTTT
j_call: TRBJ1-5
d_call: NA
v_call: TRBV4-1
clone_size: few

cdr3_aa: CASSSDHYEQYF
cdr3_nt: TGCGCCAGCAGCTCAGATCACTACGAGCAGTACTTC
j_call: TRBJ2-7
d_call: NA
v_call: TRBV5-1
clone_size: NA

cdr3_aa: CASSRTRGGTGELFF
cdr3_nt: TGCGCCAGCAGCCGGACTAGGGGGGGCACCGGGGAGCTGTTTTTT
j_call: TRBJ2-2
d_call: NA
v_call: TRBV5-1
clone_size: NA

cdr3_aa: CTSSQATMAGVNNEQFF
cdr3_nt: TGCACCAGCAGCCAAGCAACGATGGCGGGGGTTAATAATGAGCAGTTCTTC
j_call: TRBJ2-1
d_call: NA
v_call: TRBV1
clone_size: NA

cdr3_aa: CSARDSRYGYTF
cdr3_nt: TGCAGCGCTAGGGACAGCCGCTATGGCTACACCTTC
j_call: TRBJ1-2
d_call: TRBD1
v_call: TRBV29-1
clone_size: NA

cdr3_aa: CASTQFSGANVLTF
cdr3_nt: TGTGCCAGCACCCAGTTTTCTGGGGCCAACGTCCTGACTTTC
j_call: TRBJ2-6
d_call: NA
v_call: TRBV6-5
clone_size: NA

cdr3_aa: CASSGGLGETQYF
cdr3_nt: TGTGCCAGCAGTGGCGGACTAGGAGAGACCCAGTACTTC
j_call: TRBJ2-5
d_call: TRBD2
v_call: TRBV2
clone_size: few

cdr3_aa: CASSEFGRGTNEKLFF
cdr3_nt: TGTGCCAGCAGTGAATTTGGGCGGGGTACTAATGAAAAACTGTTTTTT
j_call: TRBJ1-4
d_call: NA
v_call: TRBV6-1
clone_size: NA

cdr3_aa: CASSSLRLNTEAFF
cdr3_nt: TGCGCCAGCAGCTCCCTCAGGTTGAACACTGAAGCTTTCTTT
j_call: TRBJ1-1
d_call: NA
v_call: TRBV5-1
clone_size: few